The sequence of this TCR beta chain was determined in a study of cytomegalovirus exposure and HLA in healthy donors. Study findings and constraints: Reported findings show TCR beta sequences accurately forecast HLA-A and HLA-B alleles in most subjects.

The PCR had 60 Vbeta and 13 Jbeta primers. Only in-frame clones appear in the TCRdb table, and some are missing; sequencing was by immunoSEQ multiplex PCR. Among under 150,000 clones, 70% to 85% were seen once, and the ten largest hold approximately 1.5%. With regard to this clone: Antigen: not known.

The source material was PBMCs. The sequence was collected from a man aged 25-45 years in good health and CMV-seropositive.

Here the CDR3 DNA reads TGTGCCAGCAGCTTGCTCTCTTCGGATGAGCAGTTCTTC. Residues: CASSLLSSDEQFF. The chain recombines TRBV5-8 with TRBJ2-1, with unresolved D. Trimming cost V 1 base and J 8 bases, with 10 bases left between them. From germline, CDR1 is SGHTS and CDR2 YDEGEE. The CDR3 runs to 13 residues.